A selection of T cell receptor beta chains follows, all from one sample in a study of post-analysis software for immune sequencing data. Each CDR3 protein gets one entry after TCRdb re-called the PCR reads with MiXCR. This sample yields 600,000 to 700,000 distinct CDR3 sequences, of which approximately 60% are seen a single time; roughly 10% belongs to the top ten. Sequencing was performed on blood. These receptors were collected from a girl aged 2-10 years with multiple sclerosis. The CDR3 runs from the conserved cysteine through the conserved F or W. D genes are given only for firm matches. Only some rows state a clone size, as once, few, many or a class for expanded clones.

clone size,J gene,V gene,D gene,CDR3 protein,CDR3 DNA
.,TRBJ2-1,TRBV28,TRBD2,CASRHLRLAGSHYNEQFF,TGTGCCAGCAGACATCTGAGACTAGCGGGATCCCACTACAATGAGCAGTTCTTC
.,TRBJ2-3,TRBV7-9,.,CASRRLDFSDTQYF,TGTGCCAGCAGACGACTAGATTTCTCAGATACGCAGTATTTT
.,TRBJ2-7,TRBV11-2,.,CASSLDSREQYF,TGTGCCAGCAGCTTAGACTCTCGGGAGCAGTACTTC
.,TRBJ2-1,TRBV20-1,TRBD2,CSANGRVAGRNEQFF,TGCAGTGCTAATGGGAGGGTAGCGGGCCGCAATGAGCAGTTCTTC
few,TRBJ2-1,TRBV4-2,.,CASSQEEGVGNEQFF,TGTGCCAGCAGCCAAGAGGAGGGAGTCGGCAATGAGCAGTTCTTC
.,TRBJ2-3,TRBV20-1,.,CSAEDRPSTDTQYF,TGCAGTGCCGAAGACAGGCCAAGCACAGATACGCAGTATTTT
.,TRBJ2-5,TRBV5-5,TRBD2,CASSQFPGGLISQETQYF,TGTGCCAGCAGTCAATTTCCGGGGGGGCTTATCTCCCAAGAGACCCAGTACTTC
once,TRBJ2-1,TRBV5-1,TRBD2,CASSMTSGGAGEQFF,TGCGCCAGCAGCATGACTAGCGGGGGGGCCGGTGAGCAGTTCTTC
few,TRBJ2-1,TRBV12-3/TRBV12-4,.,CASNLKGNEQFF,TGTGCCAGCAACTTAAAAGGCAATGAGCAGTTCTTC
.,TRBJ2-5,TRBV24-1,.,CATSDRYTETQYF,TGTGCCACCAGTGACAGGTACACCGAGACCCAGTACTTC
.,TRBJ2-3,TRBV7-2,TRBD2,CASSLAPSGGGTDTQYF,TGTGCCAGCAGCTTAGCCCCTAGCGGGGGGGGCACAGATACGCAGTATTTT
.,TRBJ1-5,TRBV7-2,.,CASSPPGGAYQPQHF,TGTGCCAGCAGCCCTCCGGGGGGCGCGTATCAGCCCCAGCATTTT
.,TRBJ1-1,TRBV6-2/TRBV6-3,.,CASSPLQDGSRGNTEAFF,TGTGCCAGCAGTCCCCTCCAGGACGGCTCGAGGGGGAACACTGAAGCTTTCTTT
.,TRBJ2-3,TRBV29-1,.,CSVEDLKGDTQYF,TGCAGCGTTGAAGATCTTAAGGGAGATACGCAGTATTTT
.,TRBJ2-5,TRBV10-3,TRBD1,CAIRGQAETQYF,TGTGCCATCAGAGGACAGGCAGAGACCCAGTACTTC
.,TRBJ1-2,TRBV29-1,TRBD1,CSVEVWDRGVGYTF,TGCAGCGTTGAAGTTTGGGACAGGGGAGTTGGCTACACCTTC
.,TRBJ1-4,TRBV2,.,CASILGVDEKLFF,TGTGCCAGCATCTTAGGGGTGGATGAAAAACTGTTTTTT
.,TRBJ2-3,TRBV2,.,CASSEKGSKADTQYF,TGTGCCAGCAGTGAGAAAGGGAGCAAGGCAGATACGCAGTATTTT
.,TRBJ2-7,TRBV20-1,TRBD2,CSAWTSASYEQYF,TGCAGTGCCTGGACTAGCGCCTCCTACGAGCAGTACTTC
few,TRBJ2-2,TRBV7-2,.,CASSLRAGELFF,TGTGCCAGCAGCTTGCGGGCCGGGGAGTTGTTTTTT
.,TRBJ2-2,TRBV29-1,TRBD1,CSVEIRGKNTGELFF,TGCAGCGTTGAGATCAGGGGGAAAAACACCGGGGAGCTGTTTTTT
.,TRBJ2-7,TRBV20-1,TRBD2,CSAPSGSLYEQYF,TGCAGTGCCCCTAGCGGGAGTCTGTACGAGCAGTACTTC
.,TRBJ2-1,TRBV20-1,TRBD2,CSAAAGTSFDNEQFF,TGCAGTGCAGCCGCCGGGACTAGCTTCGACAATGAGCAGTTCTTC
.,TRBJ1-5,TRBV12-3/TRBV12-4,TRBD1,CASSVRQGGDQPQHF,TGTGCCAGCAGTGTTCGACAGGGGGGGGATCAGCCCCAGCATTTT
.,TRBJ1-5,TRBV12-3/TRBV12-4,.,CASSLLAPDQPQHF,TGTGCCAGCAGTTTATTGGCTCCCGATCAGCCCCAGCATTTT
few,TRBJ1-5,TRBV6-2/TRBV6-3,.,CASRDLGRKTQPQHF,TGTGCCAGCAGAGACCTGGGACGAAAGACTCAGCCCCAGCATTTT
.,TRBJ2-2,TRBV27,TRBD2,CASSWAGVTGELFF,TGTGCCAGCAGTTGGGCGGGAGTCACCGGGGAGCTGTTTTTT
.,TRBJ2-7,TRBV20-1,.,CSAFGAGNSYEQYF,TGCAGTGCCTTCGGAGCGGGCAATTCCTACGAGCAGTACTTC
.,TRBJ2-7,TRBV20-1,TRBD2,CSASPLGREGIEQYF,TGCAGTGCTAGCCCCCTCGGGCGGGAGGGGATCGAGCAGTACTTC
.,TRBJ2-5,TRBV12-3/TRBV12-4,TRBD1,CARGTVQETQYF,TGTGCCAGGGGGACAGTCCAAGAGACCCAGTACTTC
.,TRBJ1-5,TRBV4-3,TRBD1,CASSQGRTGGSNQPQHF,TGCGCCAGCAGCCAAGGACGGACAGGGGGCAGCAATCAGCCCCAGCATTTT
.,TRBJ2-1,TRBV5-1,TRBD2,CASSLVGLAVYNEQFF,TGCGCCAGCAGCTTGGTGGGACTAGCGGTCTACAATGAGCAGTTCTTC
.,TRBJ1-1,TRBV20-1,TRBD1,CSAPLQGADTEAFF,TGCAGTGCCCCCTTACAGGGGGCCGACACTGAAGCTTTCTTT
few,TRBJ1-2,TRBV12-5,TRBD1,CASGFMGQVNSGYTF,TGTGCTAGTGGTTTCATGGGACAGGTAAACTCTGGCTACACCTTC
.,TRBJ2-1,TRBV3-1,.,CASSQDPGPYNEQFF,TGTGCCAGCAGCCAAGATCCGGGGCCCTACAATGAGCAGTTCTTC
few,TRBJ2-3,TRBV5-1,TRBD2,CASSWTSGDTDTQYF,TGCGCCAGCAGCTGGACTAGCGGGGACACAGATACGCAGTATTTT
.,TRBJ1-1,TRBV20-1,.,CSARATGRGGLNTEAFF,TGCAGTGCTAGAGCCACGGGGAGGGGTGGGCTGAACACTGAAGCTTTCTTT
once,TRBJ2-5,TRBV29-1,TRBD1,CSACKQGKETQYF,TGCAGCGCCTGTAAACAGGGGAAAGAGACCCAGTACTTC
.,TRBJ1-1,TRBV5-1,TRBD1,CASSLNQGAQAFF,TGCGCCAGCAGTCTAAATCAGGGGGCGCAAGCTTTCTTT
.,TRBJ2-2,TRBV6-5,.,CASNRATGELFF,TGTGCCAGCAATCGGGCCACCGGGGAGCTGTTTTTT
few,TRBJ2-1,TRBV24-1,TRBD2,CATSDSLAGPNEQFF,TGTGCCACCAGTGATTCACTAGCGGGACCCAATGAGCAGTTCTTC
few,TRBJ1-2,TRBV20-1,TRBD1,CSARGTGTNYGYTF,TGCAGTGCTAGGGGGACAGGGACAAACTATGGCTACACCTTC
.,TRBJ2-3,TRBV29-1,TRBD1,CSVDRGSADTQYF,TGCAGCGTTGACAGGGGGTCGGCAGATACGCAGTATTTT
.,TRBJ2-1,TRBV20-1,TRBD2,CSARKGLAGSYNEQFF,TGCAGTGCTAGGAAGGGACTAGCGGGGTCCTACAATGAGCAGTTCTTC
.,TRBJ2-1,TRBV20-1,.,CSASGSLHNEQFF,TGCAGTGCTAGTGGTTCTCTTCACAATGAGCAGTTCTTC
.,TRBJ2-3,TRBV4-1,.,CASSQYPYTDTQYF,TGCGCCAGCAGCCAATATCCATACACAGATACGCAGTATTTT
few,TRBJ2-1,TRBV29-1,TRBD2,CSVVLAGGEQFF,TGCAGCGTGGTTCTAGCGGGAGGAGAGCAGTTCTTC
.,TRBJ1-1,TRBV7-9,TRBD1,CASSEQGARDAEAFF,TGTGCCAGCAGCGAACAGGGGGCGCGAGACGCTGAAGCTTTCTTT
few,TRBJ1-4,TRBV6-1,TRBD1,CASSAFGQVGEKLFF,TGTGCCAGCAGTGCCTTTGGACAGGTCGGGGAAAAACTGTTTTTT
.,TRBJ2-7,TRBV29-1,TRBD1,CSVGVRGPPSNNEQYF,TGCAGCGTTGGAGTAAGGGGGCCCCCTTCTAACAATGAGCAGTACTTC